The subject of this entry is one T cell receptor (beta chain). As handled by the study authors: Amplification of reference gene primers provided the estimated nucleated cell counts. The repertoire was sequenced with immunoSEQ multiplex PCR; TCRdb's copy has only in-frame clones and lacks some. D and trimming were read from the DNA, whereas the V and J calls and clone size are those reported in that table. Counted here are 190,000 or so clones, around nine tenths occurring once; the ten biggest clones make up around 3%. Germline loops: CDR1 LGHDT, CDR2 YNNKEL (reference sequence). Trimming took off 4 bases at V and 7 bases at J, with 14 bases between the two ends. The CDR3 length is 13 residues. The data originate from a study of blood T cell repertoires in COVID-19. Whole-study context: In each case, the material was cDNA or gDNA derived from T cells, B-cell-depleted T cells, or PBMCs.

The sample was peripheral blood. The receptor comes from a man aged 35 to 55 with active or convalescent COVID-19. The chain employs TRBV3-1 (or the pseudogene TRBV3-2) and TRBJ2-7; possibly TRBD2 for D (6 bases). This CDR3 is CASSPWTGEEQYF. As DNA, the CDR3 is TGTGCCAGCAGCCCATGGACGGGGGAAGAGCAGTACTTC.